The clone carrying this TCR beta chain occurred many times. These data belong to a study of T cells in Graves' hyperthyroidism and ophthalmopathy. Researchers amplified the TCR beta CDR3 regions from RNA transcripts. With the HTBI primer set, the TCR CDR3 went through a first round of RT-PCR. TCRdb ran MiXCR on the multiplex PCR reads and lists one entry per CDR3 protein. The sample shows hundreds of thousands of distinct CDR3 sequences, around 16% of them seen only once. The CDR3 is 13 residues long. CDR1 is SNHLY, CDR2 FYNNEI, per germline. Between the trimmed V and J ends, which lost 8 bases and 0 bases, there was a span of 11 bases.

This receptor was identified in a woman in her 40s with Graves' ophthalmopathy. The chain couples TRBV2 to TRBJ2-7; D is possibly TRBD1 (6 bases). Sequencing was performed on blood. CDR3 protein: CASVWDNSYEQYF. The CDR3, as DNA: TGTGCCAGCGTTTGGGACAACTCCTACGAGCAGTACTTC.